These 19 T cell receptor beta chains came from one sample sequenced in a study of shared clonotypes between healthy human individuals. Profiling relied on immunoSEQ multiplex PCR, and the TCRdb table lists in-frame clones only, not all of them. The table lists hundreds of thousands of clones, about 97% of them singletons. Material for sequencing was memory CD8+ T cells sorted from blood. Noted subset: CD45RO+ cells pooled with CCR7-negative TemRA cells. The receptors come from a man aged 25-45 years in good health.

The CDR3 bases are TGTGCCAGTAGTACTCTAGCGGGAGGCTACGAGCAGTACTTC. Translated: CASSTLAGGYEQYF. The rearrangement links TRBV19 to TRBJ2-7; 11 nucleotides agree with TRBD2. Trimming at V came to 4 bases and at J to 3 bases, leaving 2 bases not matched to a gene. This CDR3 region has 14 residues. Germline CDR1 is LNHDA and CDR2 is SQIVND (reference sequence).

CDR3 protein: CASSQAGGNQPQHF. In DNA form, the CDR3 reads TGCGCCAGCAGCCAAGCGGGGGGCAATCAGCCCCAGCATTTT. J is TRBJ1-5 and V is TRBV4-1; D may be TRBD1 (5 bases). CDR1 MGHRA and CDR2 YSYEKL come from the germline V gene. Deletions cut 1 base from V and 2 bases from J, with 6 bases between. This CDR3 region has 14 residues.

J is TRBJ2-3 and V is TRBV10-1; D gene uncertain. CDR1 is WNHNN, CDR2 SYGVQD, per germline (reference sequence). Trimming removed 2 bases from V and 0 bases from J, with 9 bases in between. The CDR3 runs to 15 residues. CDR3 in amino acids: CASSERNPSTDTQYF. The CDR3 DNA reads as TGCGCCAGCAGTGAGAGGAATCCTAGCACAGATACGCAGTATTTT.

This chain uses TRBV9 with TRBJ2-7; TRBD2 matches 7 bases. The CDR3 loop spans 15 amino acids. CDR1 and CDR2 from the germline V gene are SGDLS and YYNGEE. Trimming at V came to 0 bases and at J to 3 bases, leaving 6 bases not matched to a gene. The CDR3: CASSVDSREIYEQYF. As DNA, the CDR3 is TGTGCCAGCAGCGTAGACTCGCGGGAGATCTACGAGCAGTACTTC.

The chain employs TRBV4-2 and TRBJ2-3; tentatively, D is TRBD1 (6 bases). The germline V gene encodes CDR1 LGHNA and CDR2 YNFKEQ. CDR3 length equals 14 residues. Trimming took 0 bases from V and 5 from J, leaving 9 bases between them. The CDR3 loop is CASSQDGTLDTQYF. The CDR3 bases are TGTGCCAGCAGCCAAGATGGGACACTAGATACGCAGTATTTT.

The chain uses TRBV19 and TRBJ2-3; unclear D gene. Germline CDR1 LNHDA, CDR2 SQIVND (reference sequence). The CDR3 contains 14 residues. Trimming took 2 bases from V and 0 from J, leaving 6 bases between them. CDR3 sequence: CASSISQSTDTQYF. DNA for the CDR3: TGTGCCAGTAGTATAAGTCAGAGCACAGATACGCAGTATTTT.

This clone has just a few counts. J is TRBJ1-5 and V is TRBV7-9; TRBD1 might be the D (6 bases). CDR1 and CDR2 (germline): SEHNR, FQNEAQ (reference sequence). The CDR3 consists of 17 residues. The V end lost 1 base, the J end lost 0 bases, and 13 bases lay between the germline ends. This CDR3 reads CASSLVGRGASNQPQHF. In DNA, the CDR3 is TGTGCCAGCAGCTTAGTAGGCCGGGGGGCTAGCAATCAGCCCCAGCATTTT.

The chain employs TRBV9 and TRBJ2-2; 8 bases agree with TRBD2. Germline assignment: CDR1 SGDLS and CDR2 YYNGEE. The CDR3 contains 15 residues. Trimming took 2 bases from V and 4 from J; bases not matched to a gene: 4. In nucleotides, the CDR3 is TGTGCCAGCAGCGTCAGTAGCGGGACCACCGGGGAGCTGTTTTTT. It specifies CASSVSSGTTGELFF.

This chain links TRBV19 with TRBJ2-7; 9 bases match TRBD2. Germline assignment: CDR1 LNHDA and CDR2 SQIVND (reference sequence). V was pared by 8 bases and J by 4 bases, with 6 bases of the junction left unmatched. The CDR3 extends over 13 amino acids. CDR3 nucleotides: TGTGCCAGTGGGGGTAGCGGGGGTTACGAGCAGTACTTC. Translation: CASGGSGGYEQYF.

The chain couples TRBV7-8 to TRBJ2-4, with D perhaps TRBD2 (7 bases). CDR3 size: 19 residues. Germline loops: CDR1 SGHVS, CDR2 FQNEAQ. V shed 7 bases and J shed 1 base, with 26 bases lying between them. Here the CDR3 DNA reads TGTGCCAGCACCCGGGGGGCAGGGTTGGAATCGATGGCCAAAAACATTCAGTACTTC. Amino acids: CASTRGAGLESMAKNIQYF.

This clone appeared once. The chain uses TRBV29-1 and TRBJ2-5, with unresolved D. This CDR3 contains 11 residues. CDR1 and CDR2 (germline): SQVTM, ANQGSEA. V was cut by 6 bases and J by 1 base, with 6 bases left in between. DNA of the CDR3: TGCAGCGTCACCCCCCAAGAGACCCAGTACTTC. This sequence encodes CSVTPQETQYF.

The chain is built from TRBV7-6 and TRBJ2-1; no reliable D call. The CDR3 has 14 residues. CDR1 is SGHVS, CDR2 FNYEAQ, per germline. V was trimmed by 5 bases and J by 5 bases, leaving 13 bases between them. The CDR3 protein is CASSPLESDNEQFF. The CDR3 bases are TGTGCCAGCAGCCCCCTCGAATCGGACAATGAGCAGTTCTTC.

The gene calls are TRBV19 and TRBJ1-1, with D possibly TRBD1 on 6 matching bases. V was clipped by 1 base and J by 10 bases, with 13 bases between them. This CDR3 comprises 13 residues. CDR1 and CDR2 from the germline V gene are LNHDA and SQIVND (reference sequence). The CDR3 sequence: CASSIGTARGAFF. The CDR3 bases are TGTGCCAGTAGTATAGGGACAGCGAGGGGAGCTTTCTTT.

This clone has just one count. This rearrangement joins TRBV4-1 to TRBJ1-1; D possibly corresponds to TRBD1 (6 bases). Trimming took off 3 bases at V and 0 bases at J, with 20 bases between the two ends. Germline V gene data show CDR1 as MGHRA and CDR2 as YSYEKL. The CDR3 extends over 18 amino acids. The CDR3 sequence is CASSQKIQGPYMNTEAFF. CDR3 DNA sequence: TGCGCCAGCAGCCAGAAAATCCAGGGGCCATATATGAACACTGAAGCTTTCTTT.

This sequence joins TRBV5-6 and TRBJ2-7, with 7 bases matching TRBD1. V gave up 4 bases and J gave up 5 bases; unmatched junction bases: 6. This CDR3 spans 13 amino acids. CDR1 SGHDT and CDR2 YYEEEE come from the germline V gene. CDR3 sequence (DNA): TGTGCCAGCAGCCGAAACAGGGGCGACGAGCAGTACTTC. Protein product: CASSRNRGDEQYF.

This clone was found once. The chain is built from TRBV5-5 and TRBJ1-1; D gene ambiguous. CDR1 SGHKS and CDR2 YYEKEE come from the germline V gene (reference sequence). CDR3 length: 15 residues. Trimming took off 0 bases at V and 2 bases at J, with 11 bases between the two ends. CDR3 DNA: TGTGCCAGCAGCTTGGCAAGTCTGGGAAACACTGAAGCTTTCTTT. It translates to CASSLASLGNTEAFF.

CDR3 DNA sequence: TGTGCCAGCAGCCCGAGAACACCTTTGAGCTCTGGAAACACCATATATTTT. This sequence encodes CASSPRTPLSSGNTIYF. The chain carries TRBV14 and TRBJ1-3, with unresolved D. This CDR3 region has 17 residues. V lost 4 bases to trimming and J lost 0 bases, with 16 bases between them. Germline V gene lookup returns CDR1 SGHDN and CDR2 FVKESK.

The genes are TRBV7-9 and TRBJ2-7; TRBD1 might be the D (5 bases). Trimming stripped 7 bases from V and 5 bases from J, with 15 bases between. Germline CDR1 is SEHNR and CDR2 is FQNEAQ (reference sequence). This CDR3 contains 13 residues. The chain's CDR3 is CASTTVGADEQYF. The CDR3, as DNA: TGTGCCAGCACTACGGTAGGGGCGGACGAGCAGTACTTC.

The CDR3, as DNA: TGTGCCAGCAGCCAAGGAGTAACCGGTAGCGGGAGCATCGCAGATACGCAGTATTTT. As protein: CASSQGVTGSGSIADTQYF. The genes are TRBV4-2 and TRBJ2-3; the match to TRBD2 covers 9 bases. J lost 4 bases, V lost 1 base, and 15 bases had no gene match. The CDR3 sequence is 19 residues long. The V gene's germline CDR1 is LGHNA and CDR2 YNFKEQ.